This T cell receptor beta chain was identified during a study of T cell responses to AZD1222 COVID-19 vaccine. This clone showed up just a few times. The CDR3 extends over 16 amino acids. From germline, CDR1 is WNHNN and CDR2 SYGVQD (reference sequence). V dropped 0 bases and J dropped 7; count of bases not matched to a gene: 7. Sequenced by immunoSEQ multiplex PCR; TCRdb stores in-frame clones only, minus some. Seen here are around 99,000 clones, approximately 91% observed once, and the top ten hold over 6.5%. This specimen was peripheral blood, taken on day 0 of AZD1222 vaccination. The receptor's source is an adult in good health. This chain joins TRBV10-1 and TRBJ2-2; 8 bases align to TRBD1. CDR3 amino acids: CASSESSGTGGGELFF. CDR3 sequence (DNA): TGCGCCAGCAGTGAGTCCTCCGGGACAGGCGGCGGGGAGCTGTTTTTT.